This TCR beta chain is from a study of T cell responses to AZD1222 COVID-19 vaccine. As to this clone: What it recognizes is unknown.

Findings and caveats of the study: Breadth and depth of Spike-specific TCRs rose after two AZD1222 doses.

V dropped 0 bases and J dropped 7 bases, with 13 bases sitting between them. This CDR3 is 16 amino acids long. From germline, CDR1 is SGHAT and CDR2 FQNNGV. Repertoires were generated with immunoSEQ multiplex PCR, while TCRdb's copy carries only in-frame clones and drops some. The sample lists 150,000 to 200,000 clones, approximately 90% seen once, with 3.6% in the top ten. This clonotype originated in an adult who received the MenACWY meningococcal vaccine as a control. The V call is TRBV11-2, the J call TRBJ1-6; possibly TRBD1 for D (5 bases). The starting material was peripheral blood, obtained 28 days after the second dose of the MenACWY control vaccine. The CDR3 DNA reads TGTGCCAGCAGCTTAGATCCCCGCGAGGGGAATTCACCCCTCCACTTT. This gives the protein CASSLDPREGNSPLHF.